This T cell receptor (beta chain) was profiled in a study of control samples from healthy donors and cancer patients. This clone is a singleton in its sample. Sequencing used immunoSEQ multiplex PCR; TCRdb keeps in-frame clones, though not all of them. The profile shows around 85,000 clones, about 89% of them singletons. V gave up 2 bases and J gave up 7 bases, with 20 bases separating them. The germline V gene has CDR1 LGHNA and CDR2 YNFKEQ. The CDR3 extends over 16 amino acids. This TCR derives from an older woman in good health. Sequenced material: blood. The V call is TRBV4-2, the J call TRBJ1-1; tentative D call: TRBD1 (5 bases). The chain's CDR3 is CASSQNFAGTYGEAFF. CDR3 bases: TGTGCCAGCAGCCAAAACTTTGCCGGGACTTATGGTGAAGCTTTCTTT.